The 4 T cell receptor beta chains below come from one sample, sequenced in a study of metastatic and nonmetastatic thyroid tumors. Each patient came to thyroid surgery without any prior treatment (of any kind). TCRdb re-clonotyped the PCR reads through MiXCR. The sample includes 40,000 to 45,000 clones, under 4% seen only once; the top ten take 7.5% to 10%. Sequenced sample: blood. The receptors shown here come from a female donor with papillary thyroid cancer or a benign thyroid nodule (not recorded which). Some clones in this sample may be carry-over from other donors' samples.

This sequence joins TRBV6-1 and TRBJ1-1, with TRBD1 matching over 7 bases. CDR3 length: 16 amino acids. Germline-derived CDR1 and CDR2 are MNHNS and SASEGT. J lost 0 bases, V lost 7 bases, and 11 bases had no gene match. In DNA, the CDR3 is TGTGCCAGCACCACACGCCAACAGGGGATGAACACTGAAGCTTTCTTT. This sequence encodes CASTTRQQGMNTEAFF.

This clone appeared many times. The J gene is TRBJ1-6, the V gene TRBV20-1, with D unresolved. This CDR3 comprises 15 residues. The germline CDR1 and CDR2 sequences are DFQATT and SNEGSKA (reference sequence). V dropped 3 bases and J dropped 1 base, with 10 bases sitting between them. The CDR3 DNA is TGCAGTGCTAGTGCCAGAATTTCCTATAATTCACCCCTCCACTTT. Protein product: CSASARISYNSPLHF.

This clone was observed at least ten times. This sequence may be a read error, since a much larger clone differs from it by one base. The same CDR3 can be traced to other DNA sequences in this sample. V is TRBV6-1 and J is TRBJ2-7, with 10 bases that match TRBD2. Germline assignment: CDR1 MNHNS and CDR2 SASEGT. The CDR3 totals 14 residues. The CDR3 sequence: CASLELAGSFEQYF. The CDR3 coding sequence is TGTGCCAGCCTCGAACTAGCGGGGTCCTTTGAGCAATACTTC.

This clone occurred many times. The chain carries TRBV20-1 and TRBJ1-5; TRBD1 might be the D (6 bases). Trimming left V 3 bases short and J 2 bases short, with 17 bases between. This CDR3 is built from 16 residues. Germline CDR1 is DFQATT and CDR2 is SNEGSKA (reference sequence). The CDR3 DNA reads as TGCAGTGCTAGGCACCAGGGGCTCGGGGGCAATCAGCCCCAGCATTTT. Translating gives CSARHQGLGGNQPQHF.